This T cell receptor beta chain was captured in a study of T-cell reconstitution after alpha-beta-depleted transplantation in children. V was pared by 0 bases and J by 7 bases, with 17 bases between. From germline, CDR1 is SGHRS and CDR2 YFSETQ. The CDR3 consists of 15 residues. This clonotype was picked up many times. Unique molecular identifiers were built into the TCRbeta library. TCRdb recomputed calls from the PCR reads with MiXCR, one row per CDR3 protein. The data contain about 120,000 distinct CDR3 sequences, around a tenth of them singletons. This sequence originates from a human donor who donated a stem cell graft to a child with acute lymphoblastic leukemia. The sample consisted of PBMCs from the stem cell graft donor, taken from the stem cell graft. V and J are TRBV5-1 and TRBJ2-7; possible D gene TRBD1, 6 bases. CDR3 nucleotide sequence: TGCGCCAGCAGCTTGGTCCCCGGGACAACCGCGGAGCAGTACTTC. Protein sequence: CASSLVPGTTAEQYF. The variable domain in full, with the rest retrieved from reference TRBV5-1 and TRBJ2-7, is KAGVTQTPRYLIKTRGQQVTLSCSPISGHRSVSWYQQTPGQGLQFLFEYFSETQRNKGNFPGRFSGRQFSNSRSEMNVSTLELGDSALYLCASSLVPGTTAEQYFGPGTRLTVT.